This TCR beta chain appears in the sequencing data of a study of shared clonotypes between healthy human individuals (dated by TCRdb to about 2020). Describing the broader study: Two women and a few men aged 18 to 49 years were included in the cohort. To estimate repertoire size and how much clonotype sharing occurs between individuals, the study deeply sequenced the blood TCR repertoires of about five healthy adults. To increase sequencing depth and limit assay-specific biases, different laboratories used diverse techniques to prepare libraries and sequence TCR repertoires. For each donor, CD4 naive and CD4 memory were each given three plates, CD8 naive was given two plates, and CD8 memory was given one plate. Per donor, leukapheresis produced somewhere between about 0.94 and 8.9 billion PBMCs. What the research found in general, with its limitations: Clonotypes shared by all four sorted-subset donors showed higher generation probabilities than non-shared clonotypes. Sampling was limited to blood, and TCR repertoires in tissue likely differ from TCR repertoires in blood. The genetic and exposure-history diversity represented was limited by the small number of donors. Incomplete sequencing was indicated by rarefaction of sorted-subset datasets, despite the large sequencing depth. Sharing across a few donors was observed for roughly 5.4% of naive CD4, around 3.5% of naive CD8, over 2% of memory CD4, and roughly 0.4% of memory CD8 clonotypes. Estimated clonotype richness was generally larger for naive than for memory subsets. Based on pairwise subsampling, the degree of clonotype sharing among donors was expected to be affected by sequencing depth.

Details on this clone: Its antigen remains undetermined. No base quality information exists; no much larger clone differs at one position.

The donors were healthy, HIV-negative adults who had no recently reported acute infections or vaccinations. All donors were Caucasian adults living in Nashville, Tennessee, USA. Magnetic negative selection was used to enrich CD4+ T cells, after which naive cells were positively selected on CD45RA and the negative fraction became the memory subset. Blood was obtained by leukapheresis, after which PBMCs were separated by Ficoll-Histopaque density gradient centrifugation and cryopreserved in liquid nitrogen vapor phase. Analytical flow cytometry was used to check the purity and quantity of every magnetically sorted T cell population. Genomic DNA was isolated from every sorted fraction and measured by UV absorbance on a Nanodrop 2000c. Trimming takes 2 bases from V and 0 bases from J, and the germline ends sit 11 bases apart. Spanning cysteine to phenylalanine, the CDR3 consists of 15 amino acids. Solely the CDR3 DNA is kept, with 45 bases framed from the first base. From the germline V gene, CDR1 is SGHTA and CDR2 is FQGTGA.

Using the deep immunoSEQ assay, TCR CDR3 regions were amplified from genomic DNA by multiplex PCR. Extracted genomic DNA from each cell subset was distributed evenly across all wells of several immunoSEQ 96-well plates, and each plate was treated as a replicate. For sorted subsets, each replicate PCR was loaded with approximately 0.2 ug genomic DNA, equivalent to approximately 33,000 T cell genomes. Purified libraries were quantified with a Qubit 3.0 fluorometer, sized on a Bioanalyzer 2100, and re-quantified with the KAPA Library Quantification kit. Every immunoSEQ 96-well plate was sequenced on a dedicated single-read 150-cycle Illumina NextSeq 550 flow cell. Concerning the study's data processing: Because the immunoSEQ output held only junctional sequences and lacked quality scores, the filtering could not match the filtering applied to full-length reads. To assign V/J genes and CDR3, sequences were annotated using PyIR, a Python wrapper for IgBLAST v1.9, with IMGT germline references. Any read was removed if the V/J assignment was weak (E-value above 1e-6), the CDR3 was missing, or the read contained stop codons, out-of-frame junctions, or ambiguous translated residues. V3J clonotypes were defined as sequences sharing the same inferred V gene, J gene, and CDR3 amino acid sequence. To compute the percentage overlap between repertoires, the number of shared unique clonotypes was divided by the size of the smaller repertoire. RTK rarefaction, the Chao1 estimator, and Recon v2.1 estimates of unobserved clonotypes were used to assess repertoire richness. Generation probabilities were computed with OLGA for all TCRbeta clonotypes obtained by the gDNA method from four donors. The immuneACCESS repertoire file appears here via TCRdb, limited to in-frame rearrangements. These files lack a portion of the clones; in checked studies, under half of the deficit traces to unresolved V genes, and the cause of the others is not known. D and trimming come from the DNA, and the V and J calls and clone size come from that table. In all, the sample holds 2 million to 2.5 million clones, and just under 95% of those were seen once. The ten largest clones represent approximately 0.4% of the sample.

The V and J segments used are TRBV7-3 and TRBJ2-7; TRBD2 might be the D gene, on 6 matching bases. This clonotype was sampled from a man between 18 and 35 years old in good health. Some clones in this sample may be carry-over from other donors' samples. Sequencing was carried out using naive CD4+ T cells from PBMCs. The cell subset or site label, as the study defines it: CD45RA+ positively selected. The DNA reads TGTGCCAGCAGCTTATTCCCTAGCGTCTCCTACGAGCAGTACTTC. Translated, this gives CASSLFPSVSYEQYF.